The text below deals with one TCR beta chain. This specimen belongs to a study of control samples from healthy donors and cancer patients. The ends were cut back, 3 bases at V and 8 bases at J, with 5 bases in the middle. This CDR3 is 11 amino acids long. Sequencing used immunoSEQ multiplex PCR; TCRdb keeps in-frame clones, though not all of them. Here the sample spans fewer than 200,000 clones, around 93% being singletons. The TCR comes from a woman aged 60-75 years in good health. Sequencing was carried out using blood. J is TRBJ2-1 and V is TRBV12-3 or TRBV12-4; D gene unclear. DNA of the CDR3: TGTGCCAGCAGTTTCTTGTATGAGCAGTTCTTC. Protein: CASSFLYEQFF.